This T cell receptor beta chain was found in a study of blood T cell repertoires in COVID-19. For the study at large: COVID-19 samples, acute and convalescent, were from the United States, Italy and Spain.

This CDR3 is built from 16 residues. V lost 4 bases and J lost 8; bases outside the gene matches: 14. CDR1 and CDR2 (germline): MDHEN, SYDVKM. Measured with immunoSEQ multiplex PCR; TCRdb has only the in-frame clones, and not every one. The sample lists some 330,000 clones; 89% were seen once. This clonotype was sampled from a woman younger than 45 with COVID-19, enrolled during active disease. The source material was peripheral blood. The chain has TRBV28 and TRBJ1-1, with 9 nucleotides matching TRBD1. The CDR3 coding sequence is TGTGCCAGCAGTTCGATACAGGGGGCGAGAGGATCGGAAGCTTTCTTT. As protein: CASSSIQGARGSEAFF.